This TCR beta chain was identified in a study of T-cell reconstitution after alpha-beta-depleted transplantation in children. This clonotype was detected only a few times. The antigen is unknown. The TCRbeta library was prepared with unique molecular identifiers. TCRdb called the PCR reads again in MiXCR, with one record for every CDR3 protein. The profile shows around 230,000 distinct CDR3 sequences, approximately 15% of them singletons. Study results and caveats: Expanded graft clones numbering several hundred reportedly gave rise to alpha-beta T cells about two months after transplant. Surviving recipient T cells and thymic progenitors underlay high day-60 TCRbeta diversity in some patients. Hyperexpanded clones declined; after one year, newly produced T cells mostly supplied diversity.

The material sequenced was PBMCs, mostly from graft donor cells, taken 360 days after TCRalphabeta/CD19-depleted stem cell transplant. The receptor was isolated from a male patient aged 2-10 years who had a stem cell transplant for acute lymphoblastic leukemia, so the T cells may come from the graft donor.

The CDR3 DNA reads TGTGCCAGCAGTACCACAGGGAAGGGCTACACCTTC. Translating gives CASSTTGKGYTF. The rearrangement uses TRBV28 and TRBJ1-2; possible D gene TRBD1, 6 bases. CDR1 is MDHEN and CDR2 is SYDVKM in the germline V gene. Trimming shortened V by 5 bases and J by 8 bases, and 12 bases separated the two germline ends. CDR3 length equals 12 residues.